Listed below are T cell receptor beta chains from one sample, sequenced in a study of human thymus T cells. Profiled with immunoSEQ multiplex PCR; TCRdb holds only in-frame clones, not every one. The data contain roughly 86,000 clones, 90% to 97% of them singletons. Sequencing was carried out using thymus tissue. All receptors come from a boy less than two years old with a congenital heart defect but otherwise immunologically healthy. The CDR3 runs from the conserved cysteine through the conserved F or W. D genes are given only for firm matches. A clone size is listed for some rows: how often the clone was seen (once, few, many), or a class if it is expanded.

D	V	size	J	CDR3	DNA
-	TRBV27	-	TRBJ1-2	CASSPLAGGRYGYTF	TGTGCCAGCAGCCCCTTGGCCGGGGGGAGGTATGGCTACACCTTC
-	TRBV18	-	TRBJ2-7	CASSPSRREPYEQYF	TGTGCCAGCTCACCATCGAGGAGGGAGCCCTACGAGCAGTACTTC
TRBD1	TRBV4-2	-	TRBJ1-4	CASSHSPVGRGREKLFF	TGTGCCAGCAGCCACTCGCCAGTCGGGAGGGGGCGAGAAAAACTGTTTTTT
-	TRBV5-4	-	TRBJ2-6	CASSPTGTESSGANVLTF	TGTGCCAGCAGCCCGACCGGGACGGAGAGCTCTGGGGCCAACGTCCTGACTTTC
-	TRBV15	-	TRBJ1-1	CATSRVITGTPPLYTEAFF	TGTGCCACCAGCAGAGTCATCACCGGGACACCGCCCCTTTACACTGAAGCTTTCTTT
-	TRBV11-2	once	TRBJ2-7	CASSLPGFDSDYEQYF	TGTGCCAGCAGTCTTCCGGGTTTTGATAGCGACTACGAGCAGTACTTC
-	TRBV23-1	-	TRBJ1-2	CASSQSRDGLGYTF	TGCGCCAGCAGTCAATCGCGCGACGGTCTAGGCTACACCTTC
-	TRBV6-6	-	TRBJ1-1	CASSYFLGASNTEAFF	TGTGCCAGCAGTTACTTCCTAGGGGCCTCGAACACTGAAGCTTTCTTT
-	TRBV4-1	-	TRBJ1-1	CASSQAFVCDSHMNTEAFF	TGCGCCAGCAGCCAAGCGTTCGTATGCGACAGCCACATGAACACTGAAGCTTTCTTT
-	TRBV6-5	-	TRBJ2-2	CASSSGPHHTGELFF	TGTGCCAGCAGCTCGGGTCCACATCACACCGGGGAGCTGTTTTTT
TRBD2	TRBV6-1	-	TRBJ2-7	CASSAISSGCCYEQYF	TGTGCCAGCAGTGCTATTTCTAGCGGTTGCTGCTACGAGCAGTACTTC
TRBD1	TRBV7-6	-	TRBJ2-2	CASSFAGGSNTGELFF	TGTGCCAGCAGCTTCGCAGGGGGCTCGAACACCGGGGAGCTGTTTTTT
TRBD2	TRBV5-1	-	TRBJ2-1	CASSLEREGREAKFF	TGCGCCAGCAGCTTGGAGCGGGAGGGCCGAGAGGCGAAGTTCTTC
-	TRBV2	-	TRBJ2-7	CASIGDSYEQYF	TGTGCCAGCATAGGGGACTCCTACGAGCAGTACTTC
TRBD1	TRBV15	once	TRBJ2-4	CATTEDRGQRKNIQYF	TGTGCCACCACCGAAGACAGGGGGCAAAGGAAAAACATTCAGTACTTC
-	TRBV27	-	TRBJ1-1	CASSIRWSEHTEAFF	TGTGCCAGCAGCATACGGTGGTCAGAGCACACTGAAGCTTTCTTT
-	TRBV6-1	-	TRBJ1-1	CASSECRGEVNTEAFF	TGTGCCAGCAGTGAATGCAGGGGAGAAGTGAACACTGAAGCTTTCTTT
TRBD1	TRBV7-9	-	TRBJ1-1	CASSPHRGGTEAFF	TGTGCCAGCAGCCCCCACAGGGGTGGCACTGAAGCTTTCTTT
-	TRBV5-4	-	TRBJ2-5	CASSLGRGQETQYF	TGTGCCAGCAGCTTGGGGAGAGGACAAGAGACCCAGTACTTC
-	TRBV5-6	-	TRBJ2-3	CASSRGVSGSRRADTQYF	TGTGCCAGCAGCAGAGGGGTGTCGGGATCCCGCCGAGCAGATACGCAGTATTTT